This is a list of T cell receptor beta chains from one sample in a study of Ad26.COV2.S vaccination and SARS-CoV-2 variants. Generated by immunoSEQ multiplex PCR, the TCRdb table keeps only in-frame clones and is missing some. The sample consists of a few hundred thousand clones, approximately 88% of them appearing once. Sample: peripheral blood, taken in a trial of Ad26.COV2.S vaccine versus placebo. All receptors derive from a person aged 18-65 years who received the Ad26.COV2.S COVID-19 vaccine or a placebo. The CDR3 runs from the conserved cysteine through the conserved F or W. Fields, in order: J gene, V gene, clone size, D gene, CDR3 DNA, CDR3 protein. The D gene is left open where the match is weak. Rows may omit the clone size; those that give it use once, few, many or a size class.

>TRBJ1-4|TRBV20-1|.|.
TGCAGTGCTAGTGGGGGGGGCACAACTAATGAAAAACTGTTTTTT
CSASGGGTTNEKLFF
>TRBJ2-7|TRBV7-6|.|TRBD2
TGTGCCAGCAGCATCAGCGGGGGGGCCTTCTACGAGCAGTACTTC
CASSISGGAFYEQYF
>TRBJ2-1|TRBV14|.|.
TGTGCCAGCAGCCAAGGGTCTAGTGGGACACTCGGATACAATGAGCAGTTCTTC
CASSQGSSGTLGYNEQFF
>TRBJ2-7|TRBV6-1|.|.
TGTGCCAGCAGTGAGGATAGAACCTACGAGCAGTACTTC
CASSEDRTYEQYF
>TRBJ2-5|TRBV7-2|.|TRBD2
TGTGCCAGCAGCCAAGCGGGGGGGTTTGGCCAAGAGACCCAGTACTTC
CASSQAGGFGQETQYF
>TRBJ2-2|TRBV7-8|.|.
TGTGCCAGCAGCTTATCAGTTAGGGGCACCGGGGAGCTGTTTTTT
CASSLSVRGTGELFF
>TRBJ1-1|TRBV5-4|.|.
TGTGCCAGCAGTCTGGTAGGGGGGAGGGGCACTGAAGCTTTCTTT
CASSLVGGRGTEAFF
>TRBJ2-1|TRBV7-6|.|TRBD2
TGTGCCAGCAGCTGGGGGGGAGAGCCCTACAATGAGCAGTTCTTC
CASSWGGEPYNEQFF
>TRBJ2-1|TRBV10-3|.|.
TGTGCCATCAGTAGGGACCGCCCTTTCAATGAGCAGTTCTTC
CAISRDRPFNEQFF
>TRBJ2-5|TRBV15|.|.
TGTGCCACCAGCAGAGCCCCCACGGTACAAGAGACCCAGTACTTC
CATSRAPTVQETQYF
>TRBJ2-7|TRBV7-9|.|TRBD1
TGTGCCAGCAGCTTAGGGGGACAGGTCTACGAGCAGTACTTC
CASSLGGQVYEQYF
>TRBJ1-4|TRBV30|.|.
TGTGCCTGGAGGGGAGGTGCTAGTGAAAAACTGTTTTTT
CAWRGGASEKLFF
>TRBJ1-1|TRBV9|.|.
TGTGCCAGCAGCCACTCTTACAAGGGGAACACTGAAGCTTTCTTT
CASSHSYKGNTEAFF
>TRBJ2-7|TRBV3-1/TRBV3-2|.|TRBD1
TGTGCCAGCAGCCGTGGACAGGGGGGCTCCTACGAGCAGTACTTC
CASSRGQGGSYEQYF
>TRBJ2-7|TRBV6-6|.|.
TGTACCACCGGGAGAGAAAGGGGCTACGAGCAGTACTTC
CTTGRERGYEQYF
>TRBJ2-2|TRBV5-1|.|TRBD1
TGCGCCAGCAGCATAGGGACAGTCGGCGGGGAGCTGTTTTTT
CASSIGTVGGELFF
>TRBJ2-7|TRBV28|.|TRBD1
TGTGCCAGCAGTTCGCGACAGGGTTCGTCGGAGGAGCAGTACTTC
CASSSRQGSSEEQYF
>TRBJ2-1|TRBV11-3|once|TRBD2
TGTGCCAGCAGTTTTGCGGGACTAGCGGGGGACAATGAGCAGTTCTTC
CASSFAGLAGDNEQFF
>TRBJ1-3|TRBV28|once|TRBD1
TGTGCCAGCAGTTTCGGACAGGGGACTCGCTCTGGAAACACCATATATTTT
CASSFGQGTRSGNTIYF
>TRBJ1-2|TRBV24-1|once|TRBD1
TGTGCCACCAGTGAAGGGGGCCACTATGGCTACACCTTC
CATSEGGHYGYTF
>TRBJ2-2|TRBV19|.|.
TGTGCCAGTAGTATATGGGGATTCGGTCGGGCGGAATACACCGGGGAGCTGTTTTTT
CASSIWGFGRAEYTGELFF
>TRBJ2-3|TRBV11-2|once|.
TGTGCCAGCAGCCACGGGGGTCAATCGTTT
CASSHGGQSF
>TRBJ2-5|TRBV5-1|.|TRBD1
TGCGCCAGCAGCTGGGACAGGGAAGGGACCCAGTACTTC
CASSWDREGTQYF
>TRBJ1-1|TRBV11-1|.|.
TGTGCCAGCAGCTTAGGAGTCGGAATGAACACTGAAGCTTTCTTT
CASSLGVGMNTEAFF
>TRBJ2-5|TRBV9|.|.
TGTGCCAGCAGCCCCAGGGAGTACCAAGAGACCCAGTACTTC
CASSPREYQETQYF
>TRBJ1-3|TRBV10-3|.|TRBD1
TGTGCCATCAGTGAGTCGACAGGGAGTGGAAACACCATATATTTT
CAISESTGSGNTIYF
>TRBJ1-1|TRBV27|.|.
TGTGCCAGCATTGGGTGGCCGGGGACTGAAGCTTTCTTT
CASIGWPGTEAFF
>TRBJ2-5|TRBV4-3|.|.
TGCGCCAGCAGCATAAATCCAGGGCAGGGAAGGGAGACCCAGTACTTC
CASSINPGQGRETQYF
>TRBJ2-7|TRBV12-3/TRBV12-4|.|TRBD1
TGTGCCAGCAGTTGGACAGGGGCAGGCGAGCAGTACTTC
CASSWTGAGEQYF
>TRBJ1-5|TRBV7-8|.|TRBD1
TGTGCCAGCAGCACCACAGGGGGATTGAGCAATCAGCCCCAGCATTTT
CASSTTGGLSNQPQHF
>TRBJ2-7|TRBV4-2|once|TRBD1
TGTGCCAGCAGCCCGTCCCGGGACAGGGTTCAGTACTTC
CASSPSRDRVQYF
>TRBJ2-1|TRBV29-1|.|TRBD1
TGCAGCGTGGAAAACCGGGACAGGGGCGGCGATGAGCAGTTCTTC
CSVENRDRGGDEQFF
>TRBJ1-1|TRBV28|.|TRBD1
TGTGCCAGCAGTATAACCGGGACAGTGAACACTGAAGCTTTCTTT
CASSITGTVNTEAFF
>TRBJ1-1|TRBV4-3|.|.
TGCGCCAGCAGCCAAGATTCCGGGGGAGGGACTGAAGCTTTCTTT
CASSQDSGGGTEAFF
>TRBJ1-3|TRBV9|once|.
TGTGCCAGCAGCGTAGCCTTTGGAAACACCATATATTTT
CASSVAFGNTIYF
>TRBJ2-7|TRBV7-2|.|TRBD2
TGTGCCAGCAGCTGGTTCGGGCCTTCCGGGGGGAGGAACTACGAGCAGTACTTC
CASSWFGPSGGRNYEQYF
>TRBJ1-6|TRBV4-2|.|TRBD1
TGTGCCAGCAGCCTAAGGACAGGTTCCTTCAATTCACCCCTCCACTTT
CASSLRTGSFNSPLHF
>TRBJ1-1|TRBV19|.|.
TGTGCCAGTAGTTGGACAGAAGACACTGAAGCTTTCTTT
CASSWTEDTEAFF
>TRBJ1-2|TRBV4-1|once|TRBD1
TGCGCCAGCAGCCGCGGTCAGGGGGGAGCTAACTATGGCTACACCTTC
CASSRGQGGANYGYTF
>TRBJ2-3|TRBV6-5|.|.
TGTGCCAGCACCCGGGGGGGACAGGGCACAGATACGCAGTATTTT
CASTRGGQGTDTQYF
>TRBJ2-5|TRBV6-2/TRBV6-3|few|.
TGTGCCAGCAGTTACTCGGGGTTCCAAGAGACCCAGTACTTC
CASSYSGFQETQYF
>TRBJ1-3|TRBV11-3|.|.
TGTGCCAGCAGCCTAAACAGTGGAAACACCATATATTTT
CASSLNSGNTIYF
>TRBJ2-5|TRBV2|.|.
TGTGCCAGCATACCAGGGGTGGTGGAGACCCAGTACTTC
CASIPGVVETQYF
>TRBJ2-7|TRBV21-1|.|.
TGTGCCAGCAGCAAAGAGAGGACAGGGTCCTACGAGCAGTACTTC
CASSKERTGSYEQYF
>TRBJ2-7|TRBV7-6|.|TRBD1
TGTGCCAGCAGCCCCGACAGGGGGGCCGAGCAGTACTTC
CASSPDRGAEQYF
>TRBJ1-3|TRBV18|once|.
TGTGCCAGCTCACCCGCAGGAAACACCATATATTTT
CASSPAGNTIYF
>TRBJ1-4|TRBV7-9|.|.
TGTGCCAGCACCCCGCTTTATGCTAATGAAAAACTGTTTTTT
CASTPLYANEKLFF
>TRBJ2-3|TRBV2|.|.
TGTGCCAGCAGGAAGGGACCCAATACTCCGTTGGATACGCAGTATTTT
CASRKGPNTPLDTQYF
>TRBJ2-5|TRBV11-2|once|.
TGTGCCAGCAGGGGAAGGAGGAGGGAGACCCAGTACTTC
CASRGRRRETQYF
>TRBJ1-2|TRBV25-1|.|.
TGTGCCAGCAGTACAGGTGCAGGGGGCTACACCTTC
CASSTGAGGYTF
>TRBJ1-1|TRBV7-2|.|.
TGTGCCAGCACCTATGGGGGGGCTGCTGAAGCTTTCTTT
CASTYGGAAEAFF
>TRBJ2-3|TRBV7-2|.|TRBD2
TGTGCCAGCAGCTTAGCCCCTAGCGGGGGGGCGGTTGCTCGAACAGATACGCAGTATTTT
CASSLAPSGGAVARTDTQYF
>TRBJ1-2|TRBV30|.|.
TGTGCCTGGAGTGGCAGTCTTCTGTTTGGCTACACCTTC
CAWSGSLLFGYTF
>TRBJ2-3|TRBV24-1|.|TRBD2
TGTGCCACCAGTGACACAACTAGCGGGGGCCGCACAGATACGCAGTATTTT
CATSDTTSGGRTDTQYF
>TRBJ1-5|TRBV28|.|.
TGTGCCAGCAGGCGCGACAGACGTGGCAATCAGCCCCAGCATTTT
CASRRDRRGNQPQHF
>TRBJ1-6|TRBV25-1|.|TRBD1
TGTGCCAGCAGTGAATCCGGGACAGGGCTGAGGGCCCTCCACTTT
CASSESGTGLRALHF
>TRBJ2-1|TRBV12-3/TRBV12-4|.|.
TGTGCCAGCAGTTTTAAGGATGAGCAGTTCTTC
CASSFKDEQFF
>TRBJ2-1|TRBV30|.|TRBD2
TGTGCCTGGGGGATACGTGGACTAGCGGCAAATGAGCAGTTCTTC
CAWGIRGLAANEQFF
>TRBJ1-4|TRBV4-1|.|.
TGCGCCAGCAGCCCGCCGGACGGACTGAAACTGTTTTTT
CASSPPDGLKLFF